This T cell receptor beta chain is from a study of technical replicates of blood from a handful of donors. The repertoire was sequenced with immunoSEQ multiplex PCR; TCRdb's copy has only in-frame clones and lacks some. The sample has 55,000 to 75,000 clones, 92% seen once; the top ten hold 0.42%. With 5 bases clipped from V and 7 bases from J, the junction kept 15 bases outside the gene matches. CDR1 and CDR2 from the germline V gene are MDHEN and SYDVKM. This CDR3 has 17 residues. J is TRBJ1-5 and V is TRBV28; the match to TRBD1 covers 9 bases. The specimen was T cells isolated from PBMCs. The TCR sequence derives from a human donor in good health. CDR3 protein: CASSLHSQGALGQPQHF. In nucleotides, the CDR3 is TGTGCCAGCAGTCTCCACTCACAGGGGGCGTTGGGACAGCCCCAGCATTTT.